These 17 T cell receptor beta chains were all obtained from the same sample, sequenced in a study of blood T cell repertoires in COVID-19. TCRdb keeps only in-frame clones here, not all; method: immunoSEQ multiplex PCR. The sample holds some 78,000 clones, less than 90% seen once. Sequences were obtained from peripheral blood. These receptors were collected from a man aged 55 to 70 with active or convalescent COVID-19.

The chain couples TRBV5-1 to TRBJ1-4; D perhaps matches TRBD1 (6 bases). Germline CDR1 and CDR2: SGHRS and YFSETQ. The CDR3 consists of 15 residues. Trimming shortened V by 2 bases and J by 7 bases, and 15 bases separated the two germline ends. CDR3 DNA sequence: TGCGCCAGCAGCTTCGGACAGCTCGGCGGTGAAAAACTGTTTTTT. This translates into CASSFGQLGGEKLFF.

The genes are TRBV11-3 and TRBJ2-1, with TRBD2 matching over 10 bases. Germline V lookup: CDR1 SGHNT, CDR2 YENEEA. V was clipped by 1 base and J by 5 bases; unmatched bases: 2. This CDR3 comprises 15 residues. In DNA, the CDR3 is TGTGCCAGCAGCTTAGGGACTAGCGGAAACAATGAGCAGTTCTTC. Amino acid sequence: CASSLGTSGNNEQFF.

The DNA for the CDR3 is TGTGCCAGCAGCGTAGACGGGTTTGAGGCAGATACGCAGTATTTT. Its protein product is CASSVDGFEADTQYF. The chain carries TRBV9 and TRBJ2-3; no reliable D call. CDR3 length: 15 amino acids. Per the germline V gene, CDR1 is SGDLS and CDR2 is YYNGEE. V gave up 0 bases and J gave up 4 bases, with 12 bases separating them.

The V and J genes are TRBV4-1 and TRBJ1-5; 7 bases match TRBD1. The germline V gene encodes CDR1 MGHRA and CDR2 YSYEKL. This CDR3 is built from 16 residues. V lost 4 bases to trimming and J lost 0 bases; unmatched junction nucleotides: 6. The CDR3 loop reads CASSRGQAYSNQPQHF. DNA of the CDR3: TGCGCCAGCAGCCGTGGACAGGCCTATAGCAATCAGCCCCAGCATTTT.

This rearrangement joins TRBV4-2 to TRBJ2-3; a weak D match, TRBD2 (5 bases). The CDR3 covers 15 residues. Germline values: CDR1 LGHNA, CDR2 YNFKEQ. The V end was cut by 0 bases, the J end by 1 base, with 8 bases between. The CDR3 reads CASSQDLGGTDTQYF. The CDR3 DNA follows: TGTGCCAGCAGCCAAGATTTGGGAGGCACAGATACGCAGTATTTT.

CDR3 coding DNA: TGTGCCAGCAGGGCAGGGTCTATATCTGGAAACACCATATATTTT. Translated, it gives CASRAGSISGNTIYF. The chain joins TRBV2 to TRBJ1-3; TRBD1 is a possible D gene (5 bases). The CDR3 spans 15 residues. Germline V gene sequence: CDR1 SNHLY, CDR2 FYNNEI. The V end was cut by 6 bases, the J end by 1 base, with 13 bases between.

V usage is TRBV4-2 and J usage is TRBJ2-6, with no clear D. The length of the CDR3 is 15 residues. V was pared by 1 base and J by 0 bases, with 4 bases between. Germline CDR1 is LGHNA and CDR2 is YNFKEQ. In DNA form, the CDR3 reads TGTGCCAGCAGCCAAGGTTACTCTGGGGCCAACGTCCTGACTTTC. As protein: CASSQGYSGANVLTF.

The J gene is TRBJ2-7, the V gene TRBV11-3, with D maybe TRBD2 (6 bases). The V gene lost 1 base and the J gene lost 2 bases, with 18 bases spanning the gap. The CDR3 is 17 amino acids. Germline-derived CDR1 and CDR2 are SGHNT and YENEEA. The CDR3 coding sequence is TGTGCCAGCAGCTTAGCTCCCCGGGGGAACTCGGCCTACGAGCAGTACTTC. This gives the protein CASSLAPRGNSAYEQYF.

Only a few counts were recorded for this clone. The CDR3 reads CASSESLAGGEQYF. CDR3 nucleotide sequence: TGTGCCAGCAGTGAATCTCTAGCGGGGGGGGAGCAGTACTTC. V and J are TRBV6-1 and TRBJ2-7, with 12 positions matching TRBD2. Looked up from germline, CDR1 is MNHNS and CDR2 is SASEGT. This CDR3 spans 14 amino acids. The ends lost 2 bases at V and 7 bases at J; junction bases unmatched: 3.

The chain carries TRBV28 and TRBJ1-2, with D possibly being TRBD1 (5 bases). Germline loops: CDR1 MDHEN, CDR2 SYDVKM. Trimming took off 6 bases at V and 0 bases at J, with 8 bases between the two ends. CDR3 length: 13 residues. The CDR3 is CASRMTANYGYTF. The CDR3 DNA reads as TGTGCCAGCAGGATGACAGCTAACTATGGCTACACCTTC.

The chain carries TRBV6-2 or TRBV6-3 and TRBJ1-2; 8 bases are shared with TRBD1. V was pared by 4 bases and J by 5 bases, with 9 bases of the junction left unmatched. The CDR3 loop spans 15 amino acids. Per the germline V gene, CDR1 is MNHEY and CDR2 is SVGEGT. This CDR3 reads CASSSADRAPYGYTF. The CDR3 nucleotides are TGTGCCAGCAGTTCCGCGGACAGGGCACCATATGGCTACACCTTC.

The rearrangement uses TRBV6-2 or TRBV6-3 and TRBJ2-2, with TRBD2 matching over 11 bases. The CDR3 is 20 amino acids. Trimming at V came to 0 bases and at J to 4 bases, leaving 13 bases not matched to a gene. The germline V gene encodes CDR1 MNHEY and CDR2 SVGEGT. The CDR3 DNA reads as TGTGCCAGCAGTTACTCGGAGCTAGCGGGGGGCCTCGGGGGCACCGGGGAGCTGTTTTTT. The encoded protein is CASSYSELAGGLGGTGELFF.

This clone was picked up one time. V and J are TRBV19 and TRBJ1-2; TRBD1 matches 7 bases. Germline CDR1 reads LNHDA; CDR2 reads SQIVND (reference sequence). V dropped 3 bases and J dropped 3; count of bases not matched to a gene: 4. The CDR3 is made up of 14 amino acids. The CDR3, as DNA: TGTGCCAGTAGTATCTACGGGACAGACTATGGCTACACCTTC. It translates to CASSIYGTDYGYTF.

The chain uses TRBV18 and TRBJ1-5; the D is unclear. This CDR3 region has 12 residues. Per germline, CDR1 KGHSH and CDR2 LQKENI. Between the trimmed V and J ends, which lost 3 bases and 4 bases, there was a span of 4 bases. CDR3 sequence: CASSPENQPQHF. CDR3 DNA sequence: TGTGCCAGCTCACCCGAGAATCAGCCCCAGCATTTT.

V is TRBV5-3 and J is TRBJ2-1, with TRBD2 matching 9 bases. TRBV5-3 is an open reading frame whose function is uncertain. CDR3 size: 15 residues. Trimming at V came to 5 bases and at J to 3 bases, leaving 6 bases not matched to a gene. This CDR3 reads CARRPVAGVYNEQFF. The CDR3 DNA reads as TGTGCCAGAAGACCAGTAGCGGGGGTCTACAATGAGCAGTTCTTC.

The rearrangement links TRBV3-1 (or the pseudogene TRBV3-2) to TRBJ1-4; 8 nucleotides agree with TRBD1. The CDR3 has 17 amino acids. CDR1 LGHDT and CDR2 YNNKEL come from the germline V gene (reference sequence). J was trimmed by 3 bases and V by 3 bases; bases with no gene match: 9. CDR3: CASSQTGTGYSNEKLFF. The CDR3 bases are TGTGCCAGCAGCCAGACCGGGACAGGTTACTCTAATGAAAAACTGTTTTTT.

V and J are TRBV6-5 and TRBJ1-5; the D gene is possibly TRBD1 (5 bases). Trimming took off 2 bases at V and 4 bases at J, with 12 bases between the two ends. Looked up from germline, CDR1 is MNHEY and CDR2 is SVGAGI. The CDR3 length is 15 residues. DNA for the CDR3: TGTGCCAGCAGTTACCAACCGGGGGGTAATCAGCCCCAGCATTTT. It translates to CASSYQPGGNQPQHF.